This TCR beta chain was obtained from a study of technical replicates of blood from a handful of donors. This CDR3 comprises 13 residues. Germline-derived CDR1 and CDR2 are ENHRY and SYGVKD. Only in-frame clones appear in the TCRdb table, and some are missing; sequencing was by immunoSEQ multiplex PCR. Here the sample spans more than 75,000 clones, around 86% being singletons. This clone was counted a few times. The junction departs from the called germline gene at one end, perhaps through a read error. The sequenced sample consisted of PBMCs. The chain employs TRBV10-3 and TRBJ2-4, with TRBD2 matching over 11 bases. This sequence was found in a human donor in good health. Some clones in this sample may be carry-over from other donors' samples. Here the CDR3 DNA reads TGTGCCATCAGAGGGACTAGCGGAACAGGAGTTACTTTC. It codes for CAIRGTSGTGVTF.